The 20 T cell receptor beta chains given below trace back to one sample, sequenced in a study of STAT5B mutations in CD4+ large granular lymphocyte leukemia (dated by TCRdb to between 2021 and 2023). Preparation of the library involved the immunoSEQ multiplex PCR assay. In its TCRdb copy, this immuneACCESS table keeps in-frame sequences only and misses some clones. Where compared with another copy, unresolved V genes explain less than half of these, and the others have no known cause. A total of more than 20,000 clones appear in this sample, 70% to 80% of them only once. The ten largest clones take up 0.4% to 0.45% of the sample. The sample consisted of CD4+ T cells from blood buffy coats. Receptors originate from a human donor in good health.

V usage is TRBV29-1 and J usage is TRBJ2-7, with 11 bases aligning to TRBD1. V was clipped by 7 bases and J by 3 bases; unmatched bases: 8. CDR1 is SQVTM and CDR2 is ANQGSEA in the germline V gene. The length of the CDR3 is 14 residues. The CDR3 nucleotides are TGCAGCGCCCTGGGACAGGGGGGAAACTACGAGCAGTACTTC. Protein product: CSALGQGGNYEQYF.

The chain couples TRBV11-2 to TRBJ2-1; D unresolved. CDR1 and CDR2 from the germline V gene are SGHAT and FQNNGV. The CDR3 is made up of 14 amino acids. The V end lost 8 bases, the J end lost 0 bases, and 11 bases lay between the germline ends. The chain's CDR3 is CASVRSSSYNEQFF. CDR3 bases: TGTGCCAGCGTCCGCTCGAGCTCCTACAATGAGCAGTTCTTC.

The V and J genes are TRBV29-1 and TRBJ2-5; D possibly matches TRBD1 or TRBD2 (5 bases each). The CDR3 is 13 amino acids. From germline, CDR1 is SQVTM and CDR2 ANQGSEA. Trimming pared 1 base from V and 4 bases from J, leaving 10 bases between. The CDR3 spells CSVEGRDGETQYF. DNA of the CDR3: TGCAGCGTTGAAGGCCGGGACGGAGAGACCCAGTACTTC. Combining the CDR3 with reference TRBV29-1 and TRBJ2-5 gives the whole variable domain SAVISQKPSRDICQRGTSLTIQCQVDSQVTMMFWYRQQPGQSLTLIATANQGSEATYESGFVIDKFPISRPNLTFSTLTVSNMSPEDSSIYLCSVEGRDGETQYFGPGTRLLVL.

This clone appeared a few times. V is TRBV30 and J is TRBJ1-5; D unresolved. The germline CDR1 and CDR2 sequences are GTSNPN and SVGIG (reference sequence). V was pared by 3 bases and J by 3 bases, with 9 bases between. The CDR3 length is 13 residues. CDR3 nucleotides: TGTGCCTGGAGCGGCGGATACAATCAGCCCCAGCATTTT. Its translation is CAWSGGYNQPQHF.

This clone was seen once. This chain connects TRBV7-2 to TRBJ1-3, with D possibly matching TRBD1 (6 bases). V was pared by 6 bases and J by 1 base, with 13 bases between. The CDR3 consists of 15 residues. Germline loops: CDR1 SGHTA, CDR2 FQGNSA. The CDR3 coding sequence is TGTGCCAGCAGTACCTACAGGGAATCTGGAAACACCATATATTTT. Protein sequence: CASSTYRESGNTIYF. The complete variable domain, with remaining parts taken from reference TRBV7-2 and TRBJ1-3, reads GAGVSQSPSNKVTEKGKDVELRCDPISGHTALYWYRQSLGQGLEFLIYFQGNSAPDKSGLPSDRFSAERTGGSVSTLTIQRTQQEDSAVYLCASSTYRESGNTIYFGEGSWLTVV.

The rearrangement uses TRBV5-4 and TRBJ1-2; D is uncertain. Trimming removed 0 bases at V and 6 bases at J, with 12 bases between. The V gene's germline CDR1 is SGHNT and CDR2 YYREEE (reference sequence). The CDR3 is made up of 14 amino acids. CDR3 loop: CASSLATGRDGYTF. DNA for the CDR3: TGTGCCAGCAGCTTGGCCACTGGGAGGGATGGCTACACCTTC.

V gene TRBV19 combines with J gene TRBJ2-2; weak D call: TRBD2 (6 bases). Germline loops: CDR1 LNHDA, CDR2 SQIVND (reference sequence). The CDR3 extends over 20 amino acids. Deletions cut 4 bases from V and 0 bases from J, with 24 bases between. The CDR3 loop is CASSNDFGGKSTANTGELFF. CDR3 nucleotide sequence: TGTGCCAGTAGTAACGACTTCGGGGGTAAATCTACCGCGAACACCGGGGAGCTGTTTTTT.

This clone appeared a single time. The genes are TRBV2 and TRBJ2-3, with D hard to call. The CDR3 runs 14 residues. CDR1 is SNHLY and CDR2 is FYNNEI in the germline V gene. Trimming took 4 bases from V and 4 from J, leaving 12 bases between them. CDR3: CASSGAVRSDTQYF. Here the CDR3 DNA reads TGTGCCAGCAGTGGTGCCGTTCGGTCAGATACGCAGTATTTT.

This clone was observed a single time. This sequence joins TRBV6-6 and TRBJ1-2; D remains unclear. Deletions cut 0 bases from V and 0 bases from J, with 11 bases between. CDR3 size: 16 residues. Germline V gene sequence: CDR1 MNHNY, CDR2 SVGAGI (reference sequence). CDR3 coding DNA: TGTGCCAGCAGTTACTCGAATATACAAACTAACTATGGCTACACCTTC. Its protein product is CASSYSNIQTNYGYTF.

For this clone: Distinct nucleotide sequences in the sample also encode this CDR3. The V and J genes are TRBV6-4 and TRBJ2-5; D gene uncertain. This CDR3 comprises 13 residues. Trimming took 4 bases from V and 0 from J, leaving 6 bases between them. CDR1 MRHNA and CDR2 SNTAGT come from the germline V gene. The CDR3 coding sequence is TGTGCCAGCAGTGTCGAGCACCAAGAGACCCAGTACTTC. This gives the protein CASSVEHQETQYF.

This clone was seen only once. This chain connects TRBV7-9 to TRBJ2-1, with 9 positions matching TRBD1. The CDR3 extends over 18 amino acids. The ends lost 5 bases at V and 0 bases at J; junction bases unmatched: 11. Germline CDR1 reads SEHNR; CDR2 reads FQNEAQ (reference sequence). Here the CDR3 reads CASSPMGATGGSYNEQFF. The CDR3 DNA is TGTGCCAGCAGCCCTATGGGGGCGACAGGGGGCTCCTACAATGAGCAGTTCTTC.

The V call is TRBV5-1, the J call TRBJ1-1, with D hard to call. The length of the CDR3 is 14 residues. The germline gives CDR1 SGHRS, CDR2 YFSETQ. Deletions cut 2 bases from V and 1 base from J, with 9 bases between. CDR3 amino acids: CASSLVGRNTEAFF. CDR3 sequence (DNA): TGCGCCAGCAGCTTAGTAGGTCGGAACACTGAAGCTTTCTTT.

The rearrangement links TRBV7-8 to TRBJ2-7; D is perhaps TRBD1 or TRBD2 (5 bases each). Germline V gene lookup returns CDR1 SGHVS and CDR2 FQNEAQ. The CDR3 consists of 15 residues. The V and J ends lost 5 bases and 1 base respectively, with 15 bases between them. The CDR3 DNA is TGTGCCAGCAGCCCGGGACCGTTTGAATCCTACGAGCAGTACTTC. It translates to CASSPGPFESYEQYF.

Points on this clone: The junction departs from germline at one end; a sequencing error may be responsible. The rearrangement links TRBV19 to TRBJ2-2, with 7 positions matching TRBD1. The V gene's germline CDR1 is LNHDA and CDR2 SQIVND (reference sequence). CDR3 length: 14 amino acids. The CDR3: CASRIDREIGELFF. Here the CDR3 DNA reads TGTGCCAGTAGGATAGACAGGGAAATCGGGGAGCTGTTTTTT.

The J gene is TRBJ2-1, the V gene TRBV29-1; 11 bases match TRBD1. The CDR3 extends over 15 amino acids. CDR1 and CDR2 (germline): SQVTM, ANQGSEA. V was pared by 4 bases and J by 3 bases, with 5 bases of the junction left unmatched. The DNA for the CDR3 is TGCAGCGTTGCGGGACAGGGGGTGGGCTACAATGAGCAGTTCTTC. Its translation: CSVAGQGVGYNEQFF.

V usage is TRBV6-1 and J usage is TRBJ2-3; 7 positions match TRBD2. CDR3 size: 16 residues. V dropped 3 bases and J dropped 1; count of bases not matched to a gene: 7. Per the germline V gene, CDR1 is MNHNS and CDR2 is SASEGT. CDR3 protein: CASSDLGLFGTDTQYF. The CDR3 DNA sequence: TGTGCCAGCAGTGACCTGGGACTATTCGGCACAGATACGCAGTATTTT.

V and J are TRBV30 and TRBJ1-4; D ambiguous. The CDR3 has 13 amino acids. The germline CDR1 and CDR2 sequences are GTSNPN and SVGIG (reference sequence). V was trimmed by 3 bases and J by 0 bases, leaving 5 bases between them. CDR3 sequence: CAWSLTTNEKLFF. DNA for the CDR3: TGTGCCTGGAGCTTGACAACTAATGAAAAACTGTTTTTT.

The CDR3 sequence is CASSATGQGSYGYTF. For the CDR3, the DNA is TGTGCCAGCAGCGCCACGGGACAGGGATCCTATGGCTACACCTTC. This chain links TRBV9 with TRBJ1-2, with 9 nucleotides matching TRBD1. Germline lookup yields CDR1 SGDLS and CDR2 YYNGEE. Unmatched junction bases numbered 7, after V lost 3 bases and J lost 4 bases. CDR3 size: 15 residues.

This clone came up once. V gene TRBV11-3 combines with J gene TRBJ2-7, with unresolved D. This CDR3 is 13 amino acids long. CDR1 is SGHNT and CDR2 is YENEEA in the germline V gene. Trimming stripped 8 bases from V and 3 bases from J, with 14 bases between. This CDR3 is CASSSPGGYEQYF. The CDR3 nucleotides read TGTGCCAGCTCCTCCCCCGGCGGCTACGAGCAGTACTTC.

This chain joins TRBV2 and TRBJ1-2, with D possibly TRBD1 on 6 matching bases. The CDR3 sequence is 14 residues long. Looked up from germline, CDR1 is SNHLY and CDR2 is FYNNEI. Trimming removed 6 bases at V and 4 bases at J, with 15 bases between. In nucleotides, the CDR3 is TGTGCCAGCAGGACCTCCGGGACACCCTATGGCTACACCTTC. Its protein product is CASRTSGTPYGYTF.